One sample yielded the 20 T cell receptor beta chains listed below, sequenced in a study of blood T cell repertoires in COVID-19. Repertoires were generated with immunoSEQ multiplex PCR, while TCRdb's copy carries only in-frame clones and drops some. The table shows tens of thousands of clones, with approximately 86% occurring only once. Material: peripheral blood. Receptors were obtained from a human donor in a cohort sampled during active COVID-19.

V and J are TRBV18 and TRBJ2-4; TRBD1 matches 10 bases. The CDR3 is 17 residues long. From germline, CDR1 is KGHSH and CDR2 LQKENI. V gave up 0 bases and J gave up 5 bases; unmatched junction bases: 7. The CDR3 is CASSPPSQTGGQNIQYF. DNA for the CDR3: TGTGCCAGCTCACCACCTTCCCAGACAGGGGGCCAAAACATTCAGTACTTC. Full variable domain (remainder filled in from reference TRBV18 and TRBJ2-4): NAGVMQNPRHLVRRRGQEARLRCSPMKGHSHVYWYRQLPEEGLKFMVYLQKENIIDESGMPKERFSAEFPKEGPSILRIQQVVRGDSAAYFCASSPPSQTGGQNIQYFGAGTRLSVL.

J is TRBJ2-7 and V is TRBV7-2; TRBD1 might be the D (5 bases). The CDR3 covers 14 residues. With 1 base removed from V and 2 bases from J, the gap between germline ends came to 9 bases. Germline V gene lookup returns CDR1 SGHTA and CDR2 FQGNSA. The CDR3: CASSLVPGPYEQYF. The CDR3 nucleotides are TGTGCCAGCAGCTTAGTGCCAGGGCCCTACGAGCAGTACTTC.

This chain uses TRBV19 with TRBJ1-2; TRBD1 agrees at 7 bases. The CDR3 is 15 amino acids. V dropped 2 bases and J dropped 6; count of bases not matched to a gene: 9. Germline V gene sequence: CDR1 LNHDA, CDR2 SQIVND (reference sequence). CDR3 amino acids: CASSIRQGPIHGYTF. The CDR3 bases are TGTGCCAGTAGTATAAGACAGGGCCCTATCCATGGCTACACCTTC.

The chain links TRBV18 to TRBJ1-2; 9 bases fit TRBD1. The germline V gene encodes CDR1 KGHSH and CDR2 LQKENI. Trimming removed 6 bases from V and 4 bases from J; junction bases left unmatched: 6. The CDR3 spans 14 residues. As DNA, the CDR3 is TGTGCCAGCTCTCTTGGACAGGGGATCTATGGCTACACCTTC. Encoded protein: CASSLGQGIYGYTF.

The chain couples TRBV19 to TRBJ2-7; D call uncertain. V lost 5 bases and J lost 2, with 10 bases in between. The CDR3 has 13 amino acids. From germline, CDR1 is LNHDA and CDR2 SQIVND (reference sequence). CDR3 amino acids: CASSLDSTYEQYF. The CDR3 nucleotides read TGTGCCAGTAGTCTTGACTCTACCTACGAGCAGTACTTC.

The sample holds a few counts of this clone. The chain carries TRBV6-5 and TRBJ2-7; 9 bases agree with TRBD1. CDR1 is MNHEY and CDR2 is SVGAGI in the germline V gene. CDR3 length equals 15 residues. Trimming removed 6 bases from V and 4 bases from J; junction bases left unmatched: 10. The CDR3 loop reads CASSPSVTGGYEQYF. The CDR3 DNA reads as TGTGCCAGCAGCCCGTCCGTGACAGGGGGTTACGAGCAGTACTTC.

The genes are TRBV7-6 and TRBJ2-3; maybe TRBD2 (6 bases). CDR1 is SGHVS and CDR2 is FNYEAQ in the germline V gene. Trimming left V 1 base short and J 6 bases short, with 17 bases between. This CDR3 comprises 16 residues. In nucleotides, the CDR3 is TGTGCCAGCAGCTTAGTAGGGGCTGGGGGGATGGATACGCAGTATTTT. It is translated as CASSLVGAGGMDTQYF.

A single count supports this clone. This chain links TRBV6-2 or TRBV6-3 with TRBJ1-5; D is perhaps TRBD1 (5 bases). V shed 0 bases and J shed 6 bases, with 12 bases lying between them. The CDR3 has 15 residues. Germline V CDR1 and CDR2: MNHEY, SVGEGT. The CDR3 protein is CASSYSRAGGQPQHF. The CDR3 DNA sequence: TGTGCCAGCAGTTACTCGAGGGCCGGGGGTCAGCCCCAGCATTTT.

The genes are TRBV7-2 and TRBJ2-5, with a weak D call TRBD2 (7 bases). The length of the CDR3 is 14 residues. The V and J ends lost 1 base and 2 bases respectively, with 8 bases between them. Germline-derived CDR1 and CDR2 are SGHTA and FQGNSA. This CDR3 reads CASSLEGGQETQYF. The CDR3 nucleotides are TGTGCCAGCAGCTTAGAGGGGGGGCAAGAGACCCAGTACTTC.

J is TRBJ1-4 and V is TRBV30, with D possibly TRBD1 on 5 matching bases. The CDR3 has 15 residues. Germline V gene sequence: CDR1 GTSNPN, CDR2 SVGIG (reference sequence). V lost 1 base to trimming and J lost 5 bases, with 14 bases between them. This chain's CDR3 is CAWSGIGGRNEKLFF. The CDR3 DNA is TGTGCCTGGAGTGGTATCGGGGGGAGGAATGAAAAACTGTTTTTT.

This clone appeared a few times. The rearrangement uses TRBV4-1 and TRBJ1-1, with 7 bases aligning to TRBD1. Per germline, CDR1 MGHRA and CDR2 YSYEKL. J was trimmed by 4 bases and V by 4 bases; bases with no gene match: 9. The CDR3 consists of 15 residues. CDR3 coding DNA: TGCGCCAGCAGCCGCCCTGACAGGGAGGTCACTGAAGCTTTCTTT. It translates to CASSRPDREVTEAFF.

The chain joins TRBV5-1 to TRBJ1-2; 8 bases fit TRBD1. V lost 4 bases, J lost 6 bases, and 14 bases stayed unmatched. CDR1 SGHRS and CDR2 YFSETQ come from the germline V gene. This CDR3 is built from 16 residues. Written as DNA, the CDR3 is TGCGCCAGCAGCCCTCAATCGGACAGGGCAATCGATGGCTACACCTTC. It codes for CASSPQSDRAIDGYTF.

The J gene is TRBJ1-6, the V gene TRBV5-1; 7 bases are shared with TRBD1. Germline V lookup: CDR1 SGHRS, CDR2 YFSETQ. Trimming cost V 6 bases and J 2 bases; bases outside gene matches: 8. The CDR3 contains 16 residues. The CDR3 nucleotides are TGCGCCAGCAAGCAAGATGGGACAGCCTATAATTCACCCCTCCACTTT. Its translation: CASKQDGTAYNSPLHF.

The chain recombines TRBV4-1 with TRBJ1-1, with 7 bases fitting TRBD1. The CDR3 is 13 amino acids. J gave up 4 bases and V 7 bases, and 6 bases lay outside the gene matches. Germline CDR1 reads MGHRA; CDR2 reads YSYEKL. CDR3 residues: CASTRGATTEAFF. As DNA, the CDR3 is TGCGCCAGCACCAGGGGGGCAACCACTGAAGCTTTCTTT.

This clone was seen just once. The chain links TRBV5-8 to TRBJ1-1, with D maybe TRBD1 (6 bases). Germline V CDR1 and CDR2: SGHTS, YDEGEE. The CDR3 runs to 15 residues. V lost 6 bases and J lost 1, with 16 bases in between. Here the CDR3 reads CASIPGERKNTEAFF. The CDR3 region has the DNA TGTGCCAGCATCCCAGGGGAGAGGAAGAACACTGAAGCTTTCTTT.

This clone was counted between two and nine times. The chain links TRBV5-1 to TRBJ1-4; possible D gene TRBD1, 6 bases. Germline V CDR1 and CDR2: SGHRS, YFSETQ. Trimming removed 1 base from V and 8 bases from J, with 18 bases in between. This CDR3 has 16 residues. The CDR3 is CASSLFATGGNEKLFF. The CDR3 DNA reads TGCGCCAGCAGCTTGTTTGCGACGGGGGGCAACGAAAAACTGTTTTTT. The entire variable domain, with the rest obtained from reference TRBV5-1 and TRBJ1-4, is as follows: KAGVTQTPRYLIKTRGQQVTLSCSPISGHRSVSWYQQTPGQGLQFLFEYFSETQRNKGNFPGRFSGRQFSNSRSEMNVSTLELGDSALYLCASSLFATGGNEKLFFGSGTQLSVL.

The chain carries TRBV5-1 and TRBJ2-7; a weak D match, TRBD1 (6 bases). This CDR3 has 14 residues. CDR1 is SGHRS and CDR2 is YFSETQ in the germline V gene. The V end lost 4 bases, the J end lost 0 bases, and 11 bases lay between the germline ends. The CDR3 DNA reads TGCGCCAGCAGCCCGGACAGAAACTCCTACGAGCAGTACTTC. Its protein is CASSPDRNSYEQYF. Together with reference TRBV5-1 and TRBJ2-7, the CDR3 gives the full variable domain: KAGVTQTPRYLIKTRGQQVTLSCSPISGHRSVSWYQQTPGQGLQFLFEYFSETQRNKGNFPGRFSGRQFSNSRSEMNVSTLELGDSALYLCASSPDRNSYEQYFGPGTRLTVT.

In DNA, the CDR3 is TGTGCCAGTAGTTCCGGGCCCCGGGAGAACTACGAGCAGTACTTC. Protein product: CASSSGPRENYEQYF. V gene TRBV19 combines with J gene TRBJ2-7; possibly TRBD2 for D (6 bases). This CDR3 is built from 15 residues. Germline V gene lookup returns CDR1 LNHDA and CDR2 SQIVND (reference sequence). V dropped 5 bases and J dropped 3 bases, with 17 bases sitting between them.

The chain joins TRBV5-5 to TRBJ2-3; TRBD2 aligns across 14 bases. This CDR3 spans 17 amino acids. V shed 2 bases, J shed 2 bases, and the junction held 4 bases outside the gene matches. Per the germline V gene, CDR1 is SGHKS and CDR2 is YYEKEE (reference sequence). The CDR3: CASSLRLAGGSTDTQYF. For the CDR3, the DNA is TGTGCCAGCAGCTTAAGACTAGCGGGGGGGTCCACAGATACGCAGTATTTT. The full variable domain, completed using reference TRBV5-5 and TRBJ2-3, is DAGVTQSPTHLIKTRGQQVTLRCSPISGHKSVSWYQQVLGQGPQFIFQYYEKEERGRGNFPDRFSARQFPNYSSELNVNALLLGDSALYLCASSLRLAGGSTDTQYFGPGTRLTVL.

The genes are TRBV5-4 and TRBJ2-7; 9 positions agree with TRBD1. The V and J ends lost 0 bases and 5 bases, in that order; junction bases with no gene match: 6. CDR1 is SGHNT, CDR2 YYREEE, per germline (reference sequence). The CDR3 is made up of 15 amino acids. This chain's CDR3 is CASSLDPGQGHEQYF. The CDR3 DNA follows: TGTGCCAGCAGCTTGGATCCGGGACAGGGACACGAGCAGTACTTC.